This paragraph covers one T cell receptor (beta chain) sequence. The sample belongs to a study of blood T cell repertoires in COVID-19. On the study more broadly: Whether acute or convalescent, the COVID-19 samples came from the United States, Italy and Spain. In each case, the material was cDNA or gDNA derived from T cells, B-cell-depleted T cells, or PBMCs.

Per the germline V gene, CDR1 is LNHDA and CDR2 is SQIVND (reference sequence). The CDR3 loop spans 15 amino acids. V lost 7 bases and J 2 bases, leaving 12 bases between the germline ends. Profiled with immunoSEQ multiplex PCR; TCRdb holds only in-frame clones, not every one. The data show about 370,000 clones, with approximately 92% seen just once and approximately 1% held by the top ten. The TCR sequence derives from a man between 18 and 35 years old who had recovered from COVID-19. The chain links TRBV19 to TRBJ2-6, with D perhaps matching TRBD1 (5 bases). The sample was PBMCs or T cells enriched from blood (not recorded which). The CDR3, as DNA: TGTGCCAGTAACGTCGCAGGGCCTGGGGCCAACGTCCTGACTTTC. The encoded protein is CASNVAGPGANVLTF.